This record concerns one TCR beta chain sequence. This clonotype showed up just a few times. What antigen it recognizes has not been identified. Per-nucleotide qualities are absent, and no much larger clonotype sits a single base away. Ficoll-Paque density gradient centrifugation was the method used to isolate PBMCs. TCRdb shows the sequencer as Illumina NovaSeq 6000. cDNA libraries for TCRalpha and TCRbeta were prepared by 5'RACE using constant-segment primers, with sample barcodes and unique molecular identifiers added. RNA was extracted from every sample with Trizol reagent. Libraries were amplified in two PCR steps, with a second sample barcode and Illumina TruSeq adapters added in the second step. Libraries were sequenced on an Illumina NovaSeq with 2 x 150 bp paired-end reads. Processing in the source paper ran as follows. With migec v1.2.7, reads were demultiplexed and then collapsed into UMI-guided consensus sequences. Using mixcr v2.1.11, UMI consensuses were aligned to TRA and TRB V and J templates and then assembled into clonotypes. A clonotype was counted as expanded or contracted only when both edgeR and NoisET called the clonotype significant, with the noise models trained on biological replicates. For edgeR calls, the cutoffs were a false discovery rate-adjusted p below 0.01 and a log2 fold-change threshold of 1. As an exploratory analysis of dynamics, PCA with hierarchical clustering was applied to max-normalized trajectories of the 1000 most abundant clonotypes. The CD4 or CD8 phenotype of responding clones was assigned using the separately sequenced CD4+ and CD8+ repertoires. TCRdb ran its own pipeline on the public reads, namely fastp trimming at Q25 and MiXCR clone calling, and kept in-frame beta chains. For every CDR3 protein sequence, its rows merge into one entry that carries the most common genes and DNA. The V and J calls and clone size are TCRdb's, not the authors'. Across this sample there are 450,000 to 700,000 distinct CDR3 sequences, with roughly 18% seen only once. The ten largest clones take up 12% of the sample.

V sheds 6 bases and J sheds 5 bases, leaving 11 bases between their ends. There are 13 amino acids in the CDR3, from cysteine to phenylalanine inclusive. The only DNA kept is the CDR3, 39 bases in frame from the first base. Per the germline V gene, MNHNS is the CDR1 and SASEGT is the CDR2. The data belong to a study of T-cell memory formation after mild COVID-19 (dated by TCRdb to about 2021). Describing the broader study: Most TCR sequence clusters were specific to one of the two donors. In a couple of donors, T-cell clones that expanded and contracted after mild COVID-19 were followed by sequencing TCRalpha and TCRbeta repertoires longitudinally. The cohort was made up of two young adult volunteers, one female and one male, who were previously healthy. General conclusions and limits of the study: Some responding clones were detected in pre-infection memory, which suggested that pre-existing cross-reactive memory T cells had joined the SARS-CoV-2 response. The second-wave clones that peaked on day 37 were not confirmed to be SARS-CoV-2 specific. Clones contracting from day 15 to 85 had balanced CD4/CD8 phenotypes, while a second wave expanding from day 15 to 37 was biased towards CD4+. Contracting CD4+ clones were located mainly in the CM and EM memory subsets, whereas CD8+ clones were found to be enriched in EMRA. The study included only a couple of mild cases, and larger cohorts that include severe cases with pre-infection samples were judged to be necessary.

Rearrangement joined TRBV6-1 to TRBJ2-1, with the D call perhaps TRBD1 or TRBD2, each one matching 5 bases. The origin of this receptor is an adult woman who had mild COVID-19 (a few samples of this study predate the infection). The sample titles of this study are shuffled in the database, so cell type and time point are left out; the donor was told from shared clones. Sequenced material: PBMCs or a T cell subset sorted from them (not recorded which). The DNA is TGTGCCAGCAGCACCGGGACCCACAATGAGCAGTTCTTC. Its translation is CASSTGTHNEQFF.